The sequence of this T cell receptor beta chain was determined in a study of OX40 agonist ivuxolimab in advanced cancers. Study-wide background: Patients were dosed intravenously with ivuxolimab at 0.01 to 10 mg/kg every 2 weeks.

The data were produced by immunoSEQ multiplex PCR, yet TCRdb's version contains in-frame clones alone and is incomplete. Among 150,000 to 180,000 clones listed, under 95% were seen once. Overall study findings and caveats: Within 6 weeks, CD4+ and CD8+ blood T cells expanded clonally at 0.1 to 3.0 mg/kg.

Per germline, CDR1 GTSNPN and CDR2 SVGIG (reference sequence). The length of the CDR3 is 13 residues. V lost 8 bases and J 9 bases, leaving 17 bases between the germline ends. As to this clone: As yet, its antigen is unknown.

The source material was CD4+ or CD8+ T cells sorted from blood, sampled in a trial of the OX40 agonist ivuxolimab. The TCR sequence derives from an adult with an advanced solid tumor such as melanoma, head and neck, liver or kidney cancer. The genes are TRBV30 and TRBJ1-6; D not resolved. This CDR3 reads CAVSPAGSSPLHF. The CDR3 coding sequence is TGTGCCGTTAGCCCGGCCGGTAGTTCACCCCTCCACTTT.